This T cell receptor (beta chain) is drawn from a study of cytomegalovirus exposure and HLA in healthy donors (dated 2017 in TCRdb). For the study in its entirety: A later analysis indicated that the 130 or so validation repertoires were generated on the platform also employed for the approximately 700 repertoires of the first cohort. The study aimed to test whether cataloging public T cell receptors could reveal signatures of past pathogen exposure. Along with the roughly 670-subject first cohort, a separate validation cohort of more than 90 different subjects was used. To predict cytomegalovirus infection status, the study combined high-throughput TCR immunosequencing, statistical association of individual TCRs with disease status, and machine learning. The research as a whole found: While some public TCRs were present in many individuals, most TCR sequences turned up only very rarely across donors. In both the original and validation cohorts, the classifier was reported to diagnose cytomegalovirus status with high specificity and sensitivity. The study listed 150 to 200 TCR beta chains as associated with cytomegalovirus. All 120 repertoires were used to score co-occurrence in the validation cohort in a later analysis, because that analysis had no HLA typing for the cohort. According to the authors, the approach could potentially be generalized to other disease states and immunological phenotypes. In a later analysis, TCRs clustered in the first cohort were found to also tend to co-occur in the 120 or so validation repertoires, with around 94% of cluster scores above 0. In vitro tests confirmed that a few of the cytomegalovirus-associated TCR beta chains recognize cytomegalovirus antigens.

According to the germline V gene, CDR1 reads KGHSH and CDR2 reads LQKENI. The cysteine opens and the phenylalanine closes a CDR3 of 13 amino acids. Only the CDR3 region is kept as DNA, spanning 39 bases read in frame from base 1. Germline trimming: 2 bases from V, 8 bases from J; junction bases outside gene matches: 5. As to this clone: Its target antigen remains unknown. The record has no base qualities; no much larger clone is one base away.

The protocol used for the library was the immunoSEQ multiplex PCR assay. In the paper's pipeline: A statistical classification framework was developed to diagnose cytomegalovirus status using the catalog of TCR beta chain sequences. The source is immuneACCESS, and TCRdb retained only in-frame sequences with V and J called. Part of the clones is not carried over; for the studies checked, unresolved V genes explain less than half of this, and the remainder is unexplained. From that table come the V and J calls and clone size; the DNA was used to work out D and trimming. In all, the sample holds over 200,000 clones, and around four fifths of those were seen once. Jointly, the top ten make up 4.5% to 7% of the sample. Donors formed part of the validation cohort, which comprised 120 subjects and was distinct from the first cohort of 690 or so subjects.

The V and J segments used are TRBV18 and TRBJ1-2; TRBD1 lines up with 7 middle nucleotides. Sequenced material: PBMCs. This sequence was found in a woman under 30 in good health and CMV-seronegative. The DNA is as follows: TGTGCCAGCTCACCAGGACAGGAGCGGGGCTACACCTTC. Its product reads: CASSPGQERGYTF.